This T cell receptor beta chain comes out of a study of cytomegalovirus exposure and HLA in healthy donors. PCR primers comprised 60 Vbeta and 13 Jbeta primers. TCRdb keeps only in-frame clones here, not all; method: immunoSEQ multiplex PCR. The profile shows over 150,000 clones, 77% of them singletons. This clone was counted between two and nine times. Trimming left V 7 bases short and J 5 bases short, with 17 bases between. This CDR3 spans 14 amino acids. Germline loops: CDR1 LNHDA, CDR2 SQIVND (reference sequence). This TCR was recovered from a woman aged 40 to 49 in good health and CMV-seropositive. The chain carries TRBV19 and TRBJ2-5; maybe TRBD1 (6 bases). Sequencing used PBMCs. The chain's CDR3 is CASTPQGFSETQYF. The CDR3 DNA reads TGTGCCAGTACCCCGCAGGGGTTTTCGGAGACCCAGTACTTC.